The rows below give T cell receptor beta chains drawn from one sample of a study of T cells in Graves' hyperthyroidism and ophthalmopathy. From the multiplex PCR reads, TCRdb called clonotypes with MiXCR, one entry per CDR3 protein. The table includes 450,000 to 550,000 distinct CDR3 sequences, roughly 25% detected once. Sample: blood. All receptors derive from a woman in her 30s with Graves' ophthalmopathy. The CDR3 runs from the conserved cysteine through the conserved F or W. A D gene is named only where the DNA matches it firmly. A row's size may be missing; if present it is once, few, many or a size class.

d_gene	v_gene	j_gene	abundance	CDR3aa	CDR3nt
TRBD2	TRBV6-2/TRBV6-3	TRBJ2-7	-	CASRRGLALRVTYEQYF	TGTGCCAGCAGGCGGGGACTAGCGCTCCGCGTCACCTACGAGCAGTACTTC
-	TRBV19	TRBJ1-1	many	CAIGTGRGTEAFF	TGTGCCATCGGGACCGGCCGGGGCACTGAAGCTTTCTTT
TRBD1	TRBV7-2	TRBJ1-1	many	CASSLASGGNTEAFF	TGTGCCAGCAGCTTAGCGTCAGGGGGGAACACTGAAGCTTTCTTT
-	TRBV15	TRBJ2-7	-	CATSRDPGSEQYF	TGTGCCACCAGCAGAGATCCAGGGAGCGAGCAGTACTTC
TRBD2	TRBV28	TRBJ2-5	-	CASSVAGGQETQYF	TGTGCCAGCAGTGTAGCGGGGGGGCAGGAGACCCAGTACTTC
-	TRBV18	TRBJ1-5	few	CASSPRSRTDNNQPQHF	TGTGCCAGCTCACCACGATCTCGGACAGACAACAATCAGCCCCAGCATTTT
-	TRBV10-3	TRBJ1-5	few	CAISPGGGDQPQHF	TGTGCCATCAGCCCCGGGGGCGGAGATCAGCCCCAGCATTTT
TRBD2	TRBV5-4	TRBJ2-5	-	CASSSKRTSGIETQYF	TGTGCCAGCAGCTCGAAACGGACTAGCGGGATTGAGACCCAGTACTTC
-	TRBV9	TRBJ2-7	-	CASRRESRGGSYEQYF	TGTGCCAGCAGGAGAGAAAGCCGGGGAGGCTCCTACGAGCAGTACTTC
-	TRBV20-1	TRBJ1-1	many	CSAPFRGLNTEAFF	TGCAGTGCTCCCTTCAGGGGATTAAACACTGAAGCTTTCTTT
-	TRBV6-5	TRBJ1-2	-	CASSYSVFLPVRGYTF	TGTGCCAGCAGTTACTCCGTTTTTCTCCCAGTCCGGGGCTACACCTTC
-	TRBV15	TRBJ1-3	many	CATSVGGRNSGNTIYF	TGTGCCACCAGCGTGGGAGGGAGGAACTCTGGAAACACCATATATTTT
-	TRBV29-1	TRBJ2-7	many	CSVILSYEQYF	TGCAGCGTTATCCTCTCCTACGAGCAGTACTTC
-	TRBV15	TRBJ1-2	-	CATSRDRTGANYGYTF	TGTGCCACCAGCAGAGATAGAACAGGAGCTAACTATGGCTACACCTTC
-	TRBV14	TRBJ2-2	-	CASRPSSFTGELFF	TGTGCCAGCCGCCCGTCCAGTTTCACCGGGGAGCTGTTTTTT
-	TRBV12-3/TRBV12-4	TRBJ2-2	many	CASSSLGELFF	TGTGCCAGCAGTTCCCTCGGGGAGCTGTTTTTT
TRBD2	TRBV29-1	TRBJ2-7	many	CSVESGRPGGIYEQYF	TGCAGCGTTGAATCTGGTCGGCCGGGGGGTATCTACGAGCAGTACTTC
TRBD2	TRBV20-1	TRBJ2-6	-	CSAHRAGGEFTGANVLTF	TGCAGTGCCCACCGAGCGGGAGGCGAATTTACTGGGGCCAACGTCCTGACTTTC
-	TRBV11-2	TRBJ1-2	-	CASSLIPGSSPGGYTF	TGTGCCAGCAGCTTAATACCGGGGTCATCACCGGGAGGCTACACCTTC
-	TRBV11-2	TRBJ1-5	-	CASSSWTNQPQHF	TGTGCCAGCAGCTCATGGACCAATCAGCCCCAGCATTTT
-	TRBV5-4	TRBJ1-5	-	CASSLGTGFPQPQHF	TGTGCCAGCAGCTTGGGGACTGGGTTTCCTCAGCCCCAACATTTT
TRBD2	TRBV20-1	TRBJ2-7	many	CSASATSAEQYF	TGCAGTGCTAGTGCGACTAGCGCCGAGCAGTACTTC
-	TRBV6-5	TRBJ1-1	many	CASSTGHNTEAFF	TGTGCCAGCAGTACCGGCCATAACACTGAAGCTTTCTTT
-	TRBV12-3/TRBV12-4	TRBJ1-5	-	CASSFLGVGQPQHF	TGTGCCAGCAGTTTTCTGGGGGTCGGTCAGCCCCAGCATTTT
-	TRBV2	TRBJ2-7	-	CASRDRTPYEQYF	TGTGCCAGCAGGGACCGTACCCCATACGAGCAGTACTTC
TRBD1	TRBV30	TRBJ2-7	few	CAWRRTGNYEQYF	TGTGCCTGGAGGAGGACAGGGAATTACGAGCAGTACTTC
-	TRBV27	TRBJ1-2	-	CASSPSRAHGYTF	TGTGCCAGCAGTCCCTCTCGGGCCCATGGCTACACCTTC
-	TRBV29-1	TRBJ2-5	many	CSVEEAGGGETQYF	TGCAGCGTTGAAGAGGCGGGTGGGGGAGAGACCCAGTACTTC
TRBD1	TRBV11-2	TRBJ2-7	-	CASSSTGDHEQYF	TGTGCCAGCAGCTCAACAGGGGACCACGAGCAGTACTTC
TRBD1	TRBV27	TRBJ1-2	-	CASSFLGQVGYTF	TGTGCCAGCAGTTTCTTGGGACAGGTTGGCTACACCTTC
TRBD1	TRBV12-3/TRBV12-4	TRBJ1-1	-	CASTRNSHRGLNTEAFF	TGTGCCAGCACCCGAAACAGCCACAGGGGATTGAACACTGAAGCTTTCTTT
TRBD1	TRBV11-2	TRBJ1-6	few	CASSFESGTGRSPLHF	TGTGCCAGCAGCTTCGAGTCCGGGACAGGGCGGTCACCCCTCCACTTT
-	TRBV12-3/TRBV12-4	TRBJ1-1	-	CASTLDRKAAFF	TGTGCCAGCACCTTAGACAGAAAGGCAGCTTTCTTT
TRBD1	TRBV6-1	TRBJ2-7	-	CASRGRDRDLQQYF	TGTGCCAGCAGGGGCCGGGACAGGGATCTCCAGCAGTACTTC
TRBD1	TRBV6-5	TRBJ1-2	many	CASSYYEGARDGYTF	TGTGCCAGCAGTTACTACGAGGGGGCGCGTGATGGCTACACCTTC
-	TRBV12-3/TRBV12-4	TRBJ2-5	many	CASSFEGLYQETQYF	TGTGCCAGCAGTTTCGAGGGATTGTACCAAGAGACCCAGTACTTC
-	TRBV20-1	TRBJ2-7	many	CSAESTPGYEQYF	TGCAGTGCTGAGTCCACCCCAGGGTACGAGCAGTACTTC
-	TRBV6-1	TRBJ1-2	-	CASKRGLYGYTF	TGTGCCAGCAAAAGGGGACTATATGGCTACACCTTC
-	TRBV6-5	TRBJ1-1	many	CASRKGAGTEAFF	TGTGCCAGCAGAAAGGGTGCGGGGACTGAAGCTTTCTTT
-	TRBV12-3/TRBV12-4	TRBJ2-5	many	CASSPTPGQNKETQYF	TGTGCCAGCAGTCCCACTCCCGGACAGAACAAAGAGACCCAGTACTTC
-	TRBV28	TRBJ2-4	-	CASSSGERKIKNIQYF	TGTGCCAGCAGTTCCGGAGAAAGGAAAATCAAAAACATTCAGTACTTC